This T cell receptor beta chain was recovered during a study of technical replicates of blood from a few donors. Produced via immunoSEQ multiplex PCR; TCRdb's table is partial and in-frame only. Here the sample spans under 65,000 clones, 65% to 90% being singletons. V lost 4 bases and J 7 bases, leaving 11 bases between the germline ends. This CDR3 comprises 13 residues. Per the germline V gene, CDR1 is SNHLY and CDR2 is FYNNEI. The sequence was collected from a human donor in good health. Some clones in this sample may be carry-over from other donors' samples. The chain joins TRBV2 to TRBJ1-5; D gene uncertain. The sample comprised PBMCs. CDR3 sequence (DNA): TGTGCCAGCAGTGGGGAGGGTTGGCAGCCCCAGCATTTT. This translates into CASSGEGWQPQHF.